This T cell receptor (beta chain) stems from a study of control samples from healthy donors and cancer patients. This clone has a handful of counts. The germline V gene has CDR1 SGHAT and CDR2 FQNNGV. Trimming took 5 bases from V and 0 from J; bases not matched to a gene: 10. The CDR3 is made up of 16 amino acids. Measured with immunoSEQ multiplex PCR; TCRdb has only the in-frame clones, and not every one. Of over 200,000 clones listed, over 75% are singletons. The sequence came from a woman aged 55 to 70 with lung cancer. What was sequenced was PBMCs. This chain joins TRBV11-2 and TRBJ2-7; 7 bases are a match to TRBD1. CDR3 DNA sequence: TGTGCCAGCAGCCCCACGGGGCGACAGGGCTCCTACGAGCAGTACTTC. It specifies CASSPTGRQGSYEQYF.